One and the same sample provided the 17 T cell receptor beta chains below, sequenced in a study of PD-1 blockade in mismatch repair-deficient tumors. Assay used: immunoSEQ multiplex PCR; TCRdb lists only in-frame clones, some missing. The profile shows under 150,000 clones, about 90% of them singletons. The sample here was peripheral blood, taken roughly 70 weeks after starting pembrolizumab. These receptors were collected from an adult with mismatch repair-deficient cancer.

V gene TRBV7-8 combines with J gene TRBJ2-1; 9 bases agree with TRBD2. Germline loops: CDR1 SGHVS, CDR2 FQNEAQ. V trimming: 4 bases; J trimming: 0 bases; junction bases outside the gene matches: 4. The CDR3 has 16 residues. CDR3 coding DNA: TGTGCCAGCAGCTCTAATAGCGGGAGCTCCTACAATGAGCAGTTCTTC. It specifies CASSSNSGSSYNEQFF.

The chain has TRBV4-3 and TRBJ2-1; TRBD2 matches at 11 bases. The CDR3 spans 17 residues. CDR1 and CDR2 from the germline V gene are LGHNA and YSLEER. The V gene end was trimmed by 0 bases and the J gene end by 9 bases; junction bases not matched to a gene: 10. CDR3 sequence reads: CASSQDPLAGGLVEQFF. DNA of the CDR3: TGCGCCAGCAGCCAAGACCCTCTAGCGGGAGGTCTGGTTGAGCAGTTCTTC.

This clone was observed a few times. The genes are TRBV15 and TRBJ1-2; 7 positions match TRBD1. CDR1 is LNHNV and CDR2 is YYDKDF in the germline V gene (reference sequence). With V trimmed by 1 base and J by 7 bases, 6 bases remained unmatched. The CDR3 contains 14 residues. This CDR3 is CATSRGSRGFGYTF. The CDR3 coding sequence is TGTGCCACCAGCAGAGGGTCCAGGGGGTTTGGCTACACCTTC.

The chain's CDR3 is CASSFEPKTSGTYEQYF. The CDR3 coding sequence is TGTGCCAGCAGTTTTGAACCTAAGACTAGCGGGACCTACGAGCAGTACTTC. The chain employs TRBV28 and TRBJ2-7; 11 bases fit TRBD2. The germline V gene has CDR1 MDHEN and CDR2 SYDVKM. The CDR3 runs to 17 residues. V was clipped by 3 bases and J by 2 bases; unmatched bases: 9.

The rearrangement joins TRBV10-3 to TRBJ1-2, with D tentatively TRBD1 (5 bases). With 4 bases removed from V and 2 bases from J, the gap between germline ends came to 11 bases. Germline lookup yields CDR1 ENHRY and CDR2 SYGVKD. CDR3 length: 14 amino acids. CDR3 coding DNA: TGTGCCATCAGTGTATCTGAGGGGAACTATGGCTACACCTTC. Its protein is CAISVSEGNYGYTF.

Remarks on this clone: One end of the junction fails to match germline, which may point to a read error. V and J are TRBV5-1 and TRBJ2-1; 7 positions match TRBD2. The CDR3 spans 17 residues. Germline values: CDR1 SGHRS, CDR2 YFSETQ. The CDR3 loop reads CASSLRWGGSTYTEQFF. CDR3 bases: TGCGCCAGCAGCTTGAGGTGGGGGGGGTCCACCTACACTGAGCAGTTCTTC. The full variable domain, in which reference TRBV5-1 and TRBJ2-1 provide the parts outside the CDR3, is KAGVTQTPRYLIKTRGQQVTLSCSPISGHRSVSWYQQTPGQGLQFLFEYFSETQRNKGNFPGRFSGRQFSNSRSEMNVSTLELGDSALYLCASSLRWGGSTYTEQFFGPGTRLTVL.

V and J are TRBV4-1 and TRBJ2-3; 16 bases agree with TRBD2. The germline CDR1 and CDR2 sequences are MGHRA and YSYEKL. V dropped 4 bases and J dropped 2; count of bases not matched to a gene: 12. The CDR3 length is 20 residues. CDR3 bases: TGCGCCAGCAGCCCCTTCACCGGGACTAGCGGGAGGGCTTCCACAGATACGCAGTATTTT. The encoded protein is CASSPFTGTSGRASTDTQYF.

The CDR3 DNA follows: TGTGCCAGCAGCTTGAAACAGGTCGAGACCCAGTACTTC. It codes for CASSLKQVETQYF. The rearrangement uses TRBV5-6 and TRBJ2-5, with D tentatively TRBD1 (5 bases). The germline gives CDR1 SGHDT, CDR2 YYEEEE. There are 13 residues in the CDR3. Trimming took off 1 base at V and 5 bases at J, with 9 bases between the two ends.

This chain connects TRBV11-2 to TRBJ2-3; the match to TRBD1 covers 7 bases. Germline values: CDR1 SGHAT, CDR2 FQNNGV. V was pared by 6 bases and J by 2 bases, with 11 bases of the junction left unmatched. CDR3 size: 16 residues. CDR3 amino acids: CASSYIRDRSTDTQYF. The CDR3 coding sequence is TGTGCCAGCAGTTACATCCGGGACAGATCCACAGATACGCAGTATTTT.

This chain connects TRBV28 to TRBJ2-4, with TRBD2 matching 9 bases. V gave up 2 bases and J gave up 0 bases; unmatched junction bases: 8. This CDR3 spans 18 amino acids. Germline V gene lookup returns CDR1 MDHEN and CDR2 SYDVKM. The CDR3: CASSLSSGSRLAKNIQYF. CDR3 DNA: TGTGCCAGCAGTTTAAGTAGCGGGAGCCGGTTAGCCAAAAACATTCAGTACTTC.

This chain connects TRBV10-3 to TRBJ2-7; 9 positions agree with TRBD2. Germline loops: CDR1 ENHRY, CDR2 SYGVKD. The V and J ends lost 9 bases and 2 bases, in that order; junction bases with no gene match: 8. The CDR3 extends over 14 amino acids. The CDR3 region is CAIIAGDRPYEQYF. The DNA of the CDR3 is TGTGCCATAATAGCGGGAGATCGGCCCTACGAGCAGTACTTC.

The genes are TRBV2 and TRBJ2-4; 15 bases are a match to TRBD2. V shed 3 bases and J 8 bases; nucleotides not matched to a gene: 2. This CDR3 contains 15 residues. Germline-derived CDR1 and CDR2 are SNHLY and FYNNEI. The CDR3 DNA reads as TGTGCCAGCAGTGAGGGACTAGCGGGAGGATACATTCAGTACTTC. Protein product: CASSEGLAGGYIQYF.

The CDR3 region is CASSQGTMTRDTQYF. The CDR3 bases are TGTGCCAGTAGTCAGGGAACTATGACCCGAGATACGCAGTATTTT. The chain uses TRBV19 and TRBJ2-3; D is perhaps TRBD1 (5 bases). V was trimmed by 5 bases and J by 5 bases, leaving 17 bases between them. Germline CDR1 LNHDA, CDR2 SQIVND (reference sequence). CDR3 length: 15 residues.

J is TRBJ2-7 and V is TRBV28; D gene unclear. The germline CDR1 and CDR2 sequences are MDHEN and SYDVKM. V lost 1 base to trimming and J lost 7 bases, with 11 bases between them. CDR3 length: 13 amino acids. The CDR3 nucleotides are TGTGCCAGCAGTTTATTAATCCGGTCTGAGCAGTACTTC. Residues: CASSLLIRSEQYF.

The gene calls are TRBV7-9 and TRBJ2-3; D is unresolved. The V gene's germline CDR1 is SEHNR and CDR2 FQNEAQ (reference sequence). This CDR3 contains 14 residues. V was shortened by 3 bases and J by 0 bases, with 7 bases between the two germline ends. The CDR3 sequence is CASSLQTSTDTQYF. The CDR3 DNA reads TGTGCCAGCAGCTTGCAGACTAGCACAGATACGCAGTATTTT.

The chain links TRBV30 to TRBJ2-2; a weak D match, TRBD2 (5 bases). CDR3 length: 14 residues. The V and J ends lost 0 bases and 1 base respectively, with 6 bases between them. Per germline, CDR1 GTSNPN and CDR2 SVGIG (reference sequence). The CDR3 sequence: CAWSVRGNTGELFF. The CDR3 nucleotides read TGTGCCTGGAGTGTACGGGGGAACACCGGGGAGCTGTTTTTT.

The chain is built from TRBV4-3 and TRBJ2-7; 9 bases agree with TRBD1. V was clipped by 1 base and J by 0 bases; unmatched bases: 1. The CDR3 runs 15 residues. Germline V CDR1 and CDR2: LGHNA, YSLEER. CDR3 nucleotides: TGCGCCAGCAGCCAAGGGGACAGGGACTCCTACGAGCAGTACTTC. Protein: CASSQGDRDSYEQYF.